A selection of T cell receptor beta chains follows, all from one sample in a study of prognosis after radiotherapy for stage I lung cancer. TCRdb reprocessed the multiplex PCR reads with MiXCR, giving one entry per CDR3 protein. The sample lists tens of thousands of distinct CDR3 sequences, around 43% occurring once. The sequences come from PBMCs, collected before or after stereotactic body radiation therapy (not recorded which). All receptors come from a donor aged 50 or older with non-small cell lung cancer. The CDR3 runs from the conserved cysteine through the conserved F or W. The order of the fields is CDR3 protein, CDR3 DNA, D gene, V gene, clone size, J gene. A D gene is named only where the DNA matches it firmly. Some rows mark clone size as missing; the rest say once, few, many or name a class of expanded clone.

CDR3: CASTAGWNTEAFF
DNA: TGTGCCAGCACCGCCGGGTGGAACACTGAAGCTTTCTTT
D: -
V: TRBV12-3/TRBV12-4
size: -
J: TRBJ1-1

CDR3: CASSGSEREWTDTQYF
DNA: TGTGCCAGCAGTGGTTCCGAGCGGGAATGGACAGATACGCAGTATTTT
D: TRBD2
V: TRBV7-2
size: many
J: TRBJ2-3

CDR3: CASSLGVDNQPQHF
DNA: TGTGCCAGCAGCTTAGGGGTAGACAATCAGCCCCAGCATTTT
D: -
V: TRBV13
size: many
J: TRBJ1-5

CDR3: CASSQVGTYEQYF
DNA: TGCGCCAGCAGCCAAGTGGGGACCTACGAGCAGTACTTC
D: -
V: TRBV4-1
size: many
J: TRBJ2-7

CDR3: CASSFWGGVLTF
DNA: TGTGCCAGCAGTTTTTGGGGGGGCGTCCTGACTTTC
D: TRBD2
V: TRBV28
size: few
J: TRBJ2-6

CDR3: CASSWGAGGYEQYF
DNA: TGTGCCAGCAGTTGGGGGGCGGGGGGATACGAGCAGTACTTC
D: TRBD2
V: TRBV6-2/TRBV6-3
size: medium-sized
J: TRBJ2-7

CDR3: CASSYRVSINEQFF
DNA: TGTGCCAGCAGTTACAGGGTTAGCATCAATGAGCAGTTCTTC
D: -
V: TRBV6-5
size: -
J: TRBJ2-1

CDR3: CASSDRRPMNTEAFF
DNA: TGTGCCAGCAGTGATCGGCGGCCCATGAACACTGAAGCTTTCTTT
D: -
V: TRBV6-1
size: -
J: TRBJ1-1

CDR3: CASSPTGTAGYTF
DNA: TGTGCCAGCTCACCTACCGGGACAGCTGGCTACACCTTC
D: TRBD1
V: TRBV18
size: many
J: TRBJ1-2

CDR3: CSARELSAGELFF
DNA: TGCAGTGCTAGAGAGTTATCTGCCGGGGAGCTGTTTTTT
D: -
V: TRBV20-1
size: many
J: TRBJ2-2

CDR3: CASSSWEDNEQFF
DNA: TGTGCCAGCAGCTCCTGGGAGGACAATGAGCAGTTCTTC
D: -
V: TRBV11-2
size: many
J: TRBJ2-1

CDR3: CASSEVSGKYNEQFF
DNA: TGTGCCAGCAGTGAAGTTTCAGGGAAGTACAATGAGCAGTTCTTC
D: -
V: TRBV25-1
size: -
J: TRBJ2-1

CDR3: CASIPKWGEGGNEQFF
DNA: TGTGCCAGCATCCCTAAGTGGGGGGAGGGGGGCAATGAGCAGTTCTTC
D: -
V: TRBV6-2/TRBV6-3
size: -
J: TRBJ2-1

CDR3: CSARDFQTSSYNEQFF
DNA: TGCAGTGCTAGAGATTTTCAGACCAGCTCCTACAATGAGCAGTTCTTC
D: -
V: TRBV20-1
size: many
J: TRBJ2-1

CDR3: CASRSYRAGGNEQYF
DNA: TGTGCCAGCAGATCTTACCGGGCCGGGGGAAACGAGCAGTACTTC
D: -
V: TRBV11-2
size: many
J: TRBJ2-7

CDR3: CASRLLGGAYNEQFF
DNA: TGTGCCAGCAGACTACTGGGGGGGGCCTACAATGAGCAGTTCTTC
D: TRBD2
V: TRBV9
size: -
J: TRBJ2-1

CDR3: CASSVRGGSGTEAFF
DNA: TGTGCCAGCAGTGTGAGGGGGGGGTCGGGCACTGAAGCTTTCTTT
D: -
V: TRBV11-2
size: once
J: TRBJ1-1

CDR3: CASSPGQGDSNQPQHF
DNA: TGTGCCAGCAGCCCCGGACAGGGCGATAGCAATCAGCCCCAGCATTTT
D: TRBD1
V: TRBV2
size: many
J: TRBJ1-5

CDR3: CASSLIGGPYNEQFF
DNA: TGTGCCAGCAGCTTAATCGGGGGACCCTACAATGAGCAGTTCTTC
D: -
V: TRBV7-9
size: many
J: TRBJ2-1

CDR3: CASSTQPTASYNEQFF
DNA: TGTGCCAGCAGCACCCAGCCGACGGCTTCCTACAATGAGCAGTTCTTC
D: -
V: TRBV9
size: many
J: TRBJ2-1

CDR3: CSANTGLTGSLPYEQYF
DNA: TGCAGTGCTAATACCGGACTTACGGGGTCTCTTCCCTACGAGCAGTACTTC
D: -
V: TRBV20-1
size: many
J: TRBJ2-7

CDR3: CKRTGYYEHYF
DNA: TGCAAGAGGACAGGGTACTACGAGCATTACTTC
D: TRBD1
V: TRBV20-1
size: -
J: TRBJ2-7

CDR3: CASSLEAYSYEQYF
DNA: TGCGCCAGCAGCTTGGAGGCGTACTCCTACGAGCAGTACTTC
D: -
V: TRBV5-1
size: medium-sized
J: TRBJ2-7

CDR3: CAISANNQPQHF
DNA: TGTGCCATCAGTGCGAACAATCAGCCCCAGCATTTT
D: -
V: TRBV10-3
size: many
J: TRBJ1-5

CDR3: CASSLDGRGNEKLFF
DNA: TGTGCCAGCAGCTTAGATGGGAGAGGCAATGAAAAACTGTTTTTT
D: -
V: TRBV7-9
size: many
J: TRBJ1-4

CDR3: CASSSLSDSPLHF
DNA: TGTGCCAGCAGCTCGCTCTCAGATTCACCCCTCCACTTT
D: -
V: TRBV7-9
size: many
J: TRBJ1-6

CDR3: CASRQWDRYSDTQYF
DNA: TGTGCCAGCAGGCAGTGGGACAGGTATTCAGATACGCAGTATTTT
D: TRBD1
V: TRBV2
size: -
J: TRBJ2-3

CDR3: CASTFLTGADTQYF
DNA: TGTGCCAGCACCTTTTTGACAGGGGCCGATACGCAGTATTTT
D: TRBD1
V: TRBV5-5
size: many
J: TRBJ2-3

CDR3: CASSSSHSEAFF
DNA: TGTGCCAGCAGTTCCTCCCACAGTGAAGCTTTCTTT
D: -
V: TRBV6-2/TRBV6-3
size: many
J: TRBJ1-1

CDR3: CSVPVGGTGTDTQYF
DNA: TGCAGCGTTCCCGTGGGTGGGACTGGCACAGATACGCAGTATTTT
D: -
V: TRBV29-1
size: many
J: TRBJ2-3

CDR3: CASSKGTGEMQETQYF
DNA: TGTGCCAGCAGCAAAGGGACAGGGGAGATGCAAGAGACCCAGTACTTC
D: TRBD1
V: TRBV9
size: many
J: TRBJ2-5

CDR3: CASSLGVRGTEAFF
DNA: TGCGCCAGCAGCTTGGGAGTTCGGGGGACTGAAGCTTTCTTT
D: -
V: TRBV5-1
size: -
J: TRBJ1-1

CDR3: CASSRLSGGQETQYF
DNA: TGTGCCAGCAGCCGCCTAAGCGGGGGGCAAGAGACCCAGTACTTC
D: TRBD2
V: TRBV7-2
size: many
J: TRBJ2-5

CDR3: CATSREPSDTQYF
DNA: TGTGCCACCAGCAGAGAACCAAGCGATACGCAGTATTTT
D: -
V: TRBV15
size: -
J: TRBJ2-3

CDR3: CASSRGLAGAYNEQFF
DNA: TGTGCCAGCAGCCGAGGACTAGCGGGAGCCTACAATGAGCAGTTCTTC
D: TRBD2
V: TRBV6-2/TRBV6-3
size: once
J: TRBJ2-1

CDR3: CASSISEGLVYEHYF
DNA: TGTGCCAGCAGCATTTCAGAAGGACTAGTCTACGAGCATTACTTC
D: TRBD2
V: TRBV7-2
size: -
J: TRBJ2-7

CDR3: CASSSPGTGGSYEQYF
DNA: TGCGCCAGCAGCTCCCCCGGGACAGGGGGCTCCTACGAGCAGTACTTC
D: TRBD1
V: TRBV5-1
size: many
J: TRBJ2-7

CDR3: CASGEFGGEGGRNEQFF
DNA: TGTGCCAGCGGTGAATTTGGCGGGGAGGGAGGCCGGAATGAGCAGTTCTTC
D: TRBD2
V: TRBV25-1
size: few
J: TRBJ2-1

CDR3: CASRGRQNYEQYF
DNA: TGCGCCAGCAGGGGGCGCCAGAACTACGAGCAGTACTTC
D: -
V: TRBV10-2
size: -
J: TRBJ2-7

CDR3: CATSAPDSPHTDTQYF
DNA: TGTGCCACCAGTGCCCCGGACAGTCCCCACACAGATACGCAGTATTTT
D: -
V: TRBV24-1
size: many
J: TRBJ2-3

CDR3: CASSTGQGSSNYGCTF
DNA: TGTGCCAGCAGCACGGGACAGGGGTCGTCGAACTATGGCTGCACCTTC
D: TRBD1
V: TRBV6-4
size: -
J: TRBJ1-2

CDR3: CASSRGGTGYGYTF
DNA: TGTGCCAGCAGCAGGGGTGGGACAGGCTATGGCTACACCTTC
D: TRBD1
V: TRBV9
size: -
J: TRBJ1-2

CDR3: CASSRGTDEKLFF
DNA: TGCGCCAGCAGCAGGGGGACAGATGAAAAACTGTTTTTT
D: TRBD1
V: TRBV5-1
size: many
J: TRBJ1-4

CDR3: CASSDRGANYGYTF
DNA: TGTGCCAGCAGTGACCGAGGGGCTAACTATGGCTACACCTTC
D: -
V: TRBV2
size: many
J: TRBJ1-2

CDR3: CATSDLRDYHNEQFF
DNA: TGTGCCACCAGTGATTTGCGGGACTACCACAATGAGCAGTTCTTC
D: TRBD2
V: TRBV24-1
size: medium-sized
J: TRBJ2-1

CDR3: CASSESPVYEQYF
DNA: TGTGCCAGCAGTGAATCCCCGGTCTACGAGCAGTACTTC
D: -
V: TRBV6-2/TRBV6-3
size: -
J: TRBJ2-7

CDR3: CASRSGQANTGELFF
DNA: TGTGCCAGCAGATCGGGACAGGCGAACACCGGGGAGCTGTTTTTT
D: TRBD1
V: TRBV6-1
size: many
J: TRBJ2-2

CDR3: CASSPTSGRTNNEQFF
DNA: TGTGCCAGCAGCCCTACTAGCGGACGAACAAACAATGAGCAGTTCTTC
D: TRBD2
V: TRBV11-2
size: many
J: TRBJ2-1

CDR3: CASSFGDRGGKLFF
DNA: TGCGCCAGCAGCTTTGGGGACAGGGGCGGAAAACTGTTTTTT
D: TRBD1
V: TRBV5-1
size: -
J: TRBJ1-4

CDR3: CASSSSGGTDTQYF
DNA: TGTGCCAGCAGTTCTAGCGGGGGCACAGATACGCAGTATTTT
D: TRBD2
V: TRBV12-3/TRBV12-4
size: medium-sized
J: TRBJ2-3

CDR3: CATSDWGAGATDTQYF
DNA: TGTGCCACCAGTGATTGGGGGGCAGGGGCCACAGATACGCAGTATTTT
D: -
V: TRBV24-1
size: -
J: TRBJ2-3

CDR3: CASSGSPGVGEQYF
DNA: TGTGCCAGCAGCGGATCCCCGGGGGTAGGGGAGCAGTACTTC
D: -
V: TRBV7-8
size: once
J: TRBJ2-7

CDR3: CASSARQGPYEQYF
DNA: TGTGCCAGCAGTGCAAGACAGGGACCCTACGAGCAGTACTTC
D: TRBD1
V: TRBV12-3/TRBV12-4
size: -
J: TRBJ2-7